This T cell receptor beta chain was sequenced during a study of T cell responses to AZD1222 COVID-19 vaccine. Assay used: immunoSEQ multiplex PCR; TCRdb lists only in-frame clones, some missing. The table includes more than 95,000 clones, roughly 93% detected once. This clone was picked up a small number of times. The receptor comes from an adult in good health. The input for sequencing was peripheral blood, taken on day 0 of AZD1222 vaccination.

The CDR3 DNA reads TGTGCCAGCAGTGACTCAGGGACCGGGGAGCTGTTTTTT. Its translation is CASSDSGTGELFF. This chain uses TRBV6-4 with TRBJ2-2, with unresolved D. This CDR3 is 13 amino acids long. Per germline, CDR1 MRHNA and CDR2 SNTAGT. The ends were cut back, 0 bases at V and 5 bases at J, with 4 bases in the middle.